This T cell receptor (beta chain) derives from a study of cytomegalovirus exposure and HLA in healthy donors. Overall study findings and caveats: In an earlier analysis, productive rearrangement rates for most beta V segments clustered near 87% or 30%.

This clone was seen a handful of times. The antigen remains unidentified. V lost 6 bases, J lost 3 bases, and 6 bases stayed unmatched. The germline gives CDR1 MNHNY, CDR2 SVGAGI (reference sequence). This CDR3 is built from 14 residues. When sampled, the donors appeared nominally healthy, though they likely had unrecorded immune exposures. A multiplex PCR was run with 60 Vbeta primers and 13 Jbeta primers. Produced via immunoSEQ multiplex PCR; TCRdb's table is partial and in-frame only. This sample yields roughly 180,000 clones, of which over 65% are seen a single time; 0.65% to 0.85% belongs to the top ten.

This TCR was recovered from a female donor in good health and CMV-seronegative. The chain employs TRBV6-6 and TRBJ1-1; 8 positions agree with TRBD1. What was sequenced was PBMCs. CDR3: CASRQQGGDTEAFF. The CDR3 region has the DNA TGTGCCAGCAGGCAACAGGGGGGGGACACTGAAGCTTTCTTT.